This TCR beta chain was documented in a study of cytomegalovirus exposure and HLA in healthy donors. General study findings and limits: Later genetic work tied a missense DCLRE1C variant to beta-chain V and J trimming. CMV serostatus was the only immune exposure information that was available.

CDR3 length: 16 amino acids. V was trimmed by 4 bases and J by 2 bases, leaving 17 bases between them. Per germline, CDR1 MNHNS and CDR2 SASEGT. In the case of this clone: Its antigen is not identified.

Amplification used 60 Vbeta primers and 13 Jbeta primers. The table came from immunoSEQ multiplex PCR; TCRdb's copy has only in-frame clones and leaves some out. This sample has 230,000 or so clones, with around 90% found just once. The sequence derives from a girl aged 2 to 10 in good health and CMV-seronegative. What was sequenced was PBMCs. The V call is TRBV6-1, the J call TRBJ1-2; maybe TRBD1 (5 bases). The CDR3 DNA reads as TGTGCCAGCAGTGGTCGGCCAGGGTTCGTCAACTATGGCTACACCTTC. Its translation: CASSGRPGFVNYGYTF.